This T cell receptor beta chain derives from a study of blood T cell repertoires in COVID-19 (TCRdb year 2020). A note on the overall study: The collaborator samples originated in the United States, Italy and Spain and spanned the acute and convalescent phases of COVID-19. Subjects who had been exposed to COVID-19, were actively infected with it, or had recovered from it provided the deeply sampled blood TCRbeta repertoires that made up the dataset. The material from the prospective study consisted of cDNA or gDNA derived from T cells, B-cell-depleted T cells, or PBMCs. A freely available public database, intended as a resource for researchers studying the immune response to SARS-CoV-2, is where the repertoires were released. Samples were obtained from the ongoing ImmuneRACE study (first 160 participants) and from over a thousand subjects provided by 6 global collaborators. Sample metadata almost always included a de-identified subject ID, COVID-19 status, age in years and sex. Where available, HLA class I and class II types were taken from metadata supplied by the sample provider and were not determined by assay-based typing. Study-wide findings and limitations: The amount of clinical and demographic metadata varied by source and participant and was provided uncurated.

Enrolling through a virtual design, the prospective study's participants ranged in age from about 18 to 89 years and lived across roughly 23 United States geographic areas. To assign participants to cohorts, the prospective study relied on clinical history that participants themselves reported in a screening survey and a study questionnaire. Recovered participants in ImmuneRACE Cohort 3 were defined by two consecutive negative NP/OP PCR tests, clearance by a healthcare professional, or resolution of symptoms. In the prospective study, mobile phlebotomists collected whole blood, serum and a nasopharyngeal or oropharyngeal swab from each participant. Participants in the prospective study had the option to provide additional blood draws and questionnaires over a roughly 2-month period. Blood samples from the prospective study were shipped frozen or at room temperature prior to DNA extraction. The immunoSEQ Assay, a bias-controlled multiplex PCR, was used to amplify TCRbeta CDR3 regions from genomic DNA. Per the source publication's procedure: Nucleated cell counts per sample were estimated from amplification of reference gene primers within the assay. To quantify the absolute abundance of each unique TCRbeta CDR3 rearrangement, sequence reads were collapsed and filtered. For each sample, productive Simpson clonality was calculated as the square root of Simpson's diversity index across productive rearrangements. Not all clones reach the TCRdb copy of this immuneACCESS table, which keeps in-frame sequences only. Checked studies attribute under half of the gap to unresolved V genes and leave the rest unexplained. The V and J calls and clone size come from that table; D and trimming were worked out from the DNA. This sample lists 110,000 to 150,000 clones; approximately 80% were detected once. Of the sample, around 6% falls within the top ten clones.

Note on this clone: This clone's antigen is unknown. Per-nucleotide qualities are absent, and no much larger clonotype sits a single base away.

Based on the germline V gene (reference sequence), the CDR1 and CDR2 sequences are LNHDA and SQIVND. Spanning cysteine to phenylalanine, the CDR3 consists of 13 amino acids. The kept DNA is CDR3 alone, 39 bases in frame from the first base. Germline trimming amounts to 5 bases on V and 1 base on J, with 1 as the count of junction bases outside the gene matches. The V and J segments used are TRBV19 and TRBJ2-5; 7 central nucleotides agree with TRBD1. The sequencing input was PBMCs or T cells enriched from blood (not recorded which). This receptor was taken from a woman aged 45-60 years who had recovered from COVID-19. The sequenced DNA: TGTGCCAGTAGTTCAGGGGGCCAAGAGACCCAGTACTTC. The encoded protein is CASSSGGQETQYF.